This T cell receptor (beta chain) was captured in a study of regulatory T cells in long-lasting Graves disease. Study observations and caveats: Newly diagnosed Graves' patients exceeded persistent ones in TCR diversity. With some 2,700 shared public clonotypes, persistent patients exceeded new patients, who shared over 950.

This CDR3 is 17 amino acids long. Germline V gives CDR1 LGHNA, CDR2 YSLEER. V shed 0 bases and J shed 2 bases, with 14 bases lying between them. A note on this clonotype: The antigen remains unidentified.

Arm-PCR with iRepertoire HTBI primers amplified the CDR3 regions for these TCR beta libraries. TCRdb reprocessed the multiplex PCR reads via MiXCR and lists one record per CDR3 protein. The sample includes about 420,000 distinct CDR3 sequences, 16% of them seen just once. The time point here: newly diagnosed GD, antithyroid drugs for less than 3 months. PBMC RNA was the source of the TCR library. These sequences were also reported in another study, on T cells in Graves' hyperthyroidism and ophthalmopathy.

Sequencing used peripheral blood mononuclear cells (PBMCs), obtained at new diagnosis, from a patient treated with antithyroid drugs. This TCR came from a woman younger than 35 with Graves disease. The genes are TRBV4-3 and TRBJ1-5; D uncertain. The CDR3 nucleotides read TGCGCCAGCAGCCAAGATCTTGCAGATTGGGGCAATCAGCCCCAGCATTTT. This gives the protein CASSQDLADWGNQPQHF.